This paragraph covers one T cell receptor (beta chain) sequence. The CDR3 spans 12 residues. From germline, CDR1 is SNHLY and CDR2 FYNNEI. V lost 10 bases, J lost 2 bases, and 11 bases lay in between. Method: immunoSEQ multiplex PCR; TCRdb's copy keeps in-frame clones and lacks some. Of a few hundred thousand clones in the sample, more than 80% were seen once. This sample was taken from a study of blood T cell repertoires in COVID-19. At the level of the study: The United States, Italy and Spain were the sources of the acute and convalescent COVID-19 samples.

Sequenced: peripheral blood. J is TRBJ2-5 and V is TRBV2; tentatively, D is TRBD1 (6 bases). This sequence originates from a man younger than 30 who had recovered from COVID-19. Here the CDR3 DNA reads TGTGCCAATCTTGACAGGCAAGAGACCCAGTACTTC. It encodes CANLDRQETQYF.